The 24 T cell receptor beta chains in this list originate from one sample, sequenced in a study of T cells in Graves' hyperthyroidism and ophthalmopathy. The TCR beta CDR3 regions underwent amplification using RNA transcripts as the source. TCR CDR3 underwent first-round RT-PCR with the HTBI primer set. From the multiplex PCR reads, TCRdb called clonotypes with MiXCR, one entry per CDR3 protein. The data show about 380,000 distinct CDR3 sequences, roughly 15% seen once. The sequencing input was blood. These receptor sequences come from a woman between 25 and 40 years old with Graves' ophthalmopathy.

In its sample, this clonotype was seen many times. CDR3: CASSLWGRELFF. As DNA, the CDR3 is TGTGCCAGCAGCCTATGGGGGAGGGAGCTGTTTTTT. The chain joins TRBV28 to TRBJ2-2; the D gene could be TRBD1 or TRBD2 (5 bases each). This CDR3 is built from 12 residues. The germline gives CDR1 MDHEN, CDR2 SYDVKM. The V end was cut by 6 bases, the J end by 9 bases, with 11 bases between.

The sample holds many counts of this clonotype. The V and J genes are TRBV20-1 and TRBJ2-5; D is uncertain. There are 14 residues in the CDR3. Deletions cut 0 bases from V and 0 bases from J, with 8 bases between. CDR1 is DFQATT and CDR2 is SNEGSKA in the germline V gene (reference sequence). The CDR3 region has the DNA TGCAGTGCTAGAGATACCCGGGACCAAGAGACCCAGTACTTC. Translating it yields CSARDTRDQETQYF.

The sample holds many counts of this clonotype. The V gene is TRBV20-1, the J gene TRBJ2-1; TRBD2 agrees at 9 bases. Germline V gives CDR1 DFQATT, CDR2 SNEGSKA (reference sequence). The length of the CDR3 is 16 residues. The ends lost 7 bases at V and 0 bases at J; junction bases unmatched: 10. The CDR3 region is CSVILAGGSSYNEQFF. Here the CDR3 DNA reads TGCAGTGTGATCCTTGCGGGGGGGAGCTCCTACAATGAGCAGTTCTTC.

The chain has TRBV4-2 and TRBJ2-2; 10 nucleotides agree with TRBD2. CDR1 and CDR2 (germline): LGHNA, YNFKEQ. This CDR3 has 18 residues. The V gene end was trimmed by 1 base and the J gene end by 0 bases; junction bases not matched to a gene: 5. CDR3 coding DNA: TGTGCCAGCAGCCAAGGCGTGCTAGCGGGGGCGAACACCGGGGAGCTGTTTTTT. It specifies CASSQGVLAGANTGELFF.

This clonotype was seen repeatedly, ten times or more. This sequence joins TRBV30 and TRBJ1-6, with 10 positions matching TRBD1. Germline assignment: CDR1 GTSNPN and CDR2 SVGIG (reference sequence). This CDR3 has 14 amino acids. V lost 4 bases and J lost 8; bases outside the gene matches: 5. CDR3 nucleotides: TGTGCCTGGACAGGCGACAGGGGGCATTCACCCCTCCACTTT. As protein: CAWTGDRGHSPLHF.

At least ten counts were recorded for this clonotype. This rearrangement joins TRBV7-2 to TRBJ2-7, with D hard to call. This CDR3 region has 13 residues. Germline V gene sequence: CDR1 SGHTA, CDR2 FQGNSA. With 1 base removed from V and 5 bases from J, the gap between germline ends came to 9 bases. This chain's CDR3 is CASSLVSGDEQYF. The DNA for the CDR3 is TGTGCCAGCAGCTTAGTATCCGGCGACGAGCAGTACTTC.

This clonotype was picked up a small number of times. V gene TRBV10-2 combines with J gene TRBJ1-4; 8 nucleotides line up with TRBD1. The CDR3 has 17 residues. CDR1 and CDR2 (germline): WSHSY, SAAADI. The ends lost 2 bases at V and 0 bases at J; junction bases unmatched: 5. Here the CDR3 DNA reads TGCGCCAGCAGTGAGGTGCAGGGGGCGTCAACTAATGAAAAACTGTTTTTT. Encoded protein: CASSEVQGASTNEKLFF.

V and J are TRBV20-1 and TRBJ2-3; perhaps D is TRBD1 or TRBD2 (5 bases each). Trimming shortened V by 5 bases and J by 1 base, and 19 bases separated the two germline ends. Germline V gives CDR1 DFQATT, CDR2 SNEGSKA (reference sequence). The CDR3 has 16 amino acids. CDR3 nucleotides: TGCAGTGCTGGACCTAGCTGGGGGTCCCGCACAGATACGCAGTATTTT. As protein: CSAGPSWGSRTDTQYF.

This clonotype was counted a few times. V is TRBV19 and J is TRBJ2-5; 11 nucleotides align to TRBD1. J gave up 7 bases and V 4 bases, and 14 bases lay outside the gene matches. The CDR3 contains 17 residues. Germline CDR1 LNHDA, CDR2 SQIVND (reference sequence). DNA of the CDR3: TGTGCCAGTAGTAACTCCGGACAGGGGGCAGGTGGTGGGACCCAGTACTTC. It is translated as CASSNSGQGAGGGTQYF.

This clonotype showed up just a few times. This chain uses TRBV7-9 with TRBJ1-1; D is ambiguous. Trimming stripped 8 bases from V and 1 base from J, with 11 bases between. The CDR3 loop spans 13 amino acids. The germline CDR1 and CDR2 sequences are SEHNR and FQNEAQ (reference sequence). The CDR3 bases are TGTGCCAGCCGGAGCTCCCGGAACACTGAAGCTTTCTTT. This translates into CASRSSRNTEAFF.

The rearrangement links TRBV5-4 to TRBJ2-7; TRBD1 or TRBD2 may be the D gene (5 bases each). The V end was cut by 5 bases, the J end by 3 bases, with 12 bases between. Germline lookup yields CDR1 SGHNT and CDR2 YYREEE (reference sequence). There are 13 residues in the CDR3. The CDR3 is CASSGGRDYEQYF. For the CDR3, the DNA is TGTGCCAGCAGTGGAGGCAGGGACTACGAGCAGTACTTC.

This clonotype was counted a single time. The chain couples TRBV12-3 or TRBV12-4 to TRBJ1-6; tentative D call: TRBD1 (6 bases). The V gene lost 1 base and the J gene lost 14 bases, with 12 bases spanning the gap. The CDR3 has 13 residues. CDR3 DNA sequence: TGTGCCAGCAGTTTAGTTCGGGGGCTGACCCTCCACTTT. Its protein product is CASSLVRGLTLHF.

CDR3 amino acids: CAGSKGLPYEQYF. CDR3 DNA: TGTGCCGGGTCGAAAGGGTTACCCTACGAGCAGTACTTC. The chain couples TRBV24-1 to TRBJ2-7, with no clear D. V shed 12 bases and J shed 2 bases, with 16 bases lying between them. The CDR3 loop spans 13 amino acids. Germline lookup yields CDR1 KGHDR and CDR2 SFDVKD.

As to this clonotype: Possible read error: a much larger clone is one base away. V gene TRBV12-3 or TRBV12-4 combines with J gene TRBJ1-5; D may be TRBD1 (5 bases). CDR3 length: 13 residues. In nucleotides, the CDR3 is TGTGACAGCACGGGGCAGGGTGGTCAGCCCCAGCATTTT. Its translation: CDSTGQGGQPQHF.

With regard to this clonotype: This clone may be a read error of a much larger clone one base away. The chain combines TRBV28 with TRBJ1-1; the D is unclear. The CDR3 sequence is 14 residues long. V was trimmed by 6 bases and J by 7 bases, leaving 18 bases between them. Germline CDR1 and CDR2: MDHEN and SYDVKM. The CDR3, as DNA: TGTGCCAGCAGCCCCGGGAGGGTTACGATTGAAGCTTTCTTT. Translation gives CASSPGRVTIEAFF.

This clonotype was observed at least ten times. This sequence joins TRBV12-3 or TRBV12-4 and TRBJ2-1, with TRBD2 matching over 11 bases. V shed 5 bases and J 5 bases; nucleotides not matched to a gene: 2. CDR3 size: 14 residues. The CDR3 loop is CASSGGLADNEQFF. In DNA form, the CDR3 reads TGTGCCAGCAGTGGGGGACTAGCGGACAATGAGCAGTTCTTC.

This clonotype came up many times. The V and J genes are TRBV2 and TRBJ2-5; 13 bases agree with TRBD2. Germline V CDR1 and CDR2: SNHLY, FYNNEI. The CDR3 has 16 residues. The ends lost 0 bases at V and 2 bases at J; junction bases unmatched: 0. In DNA form, the CDR3 reads TGTGCCAGCAGTGAAGCGGGACTAGCGGGACAAGAGACCCAGTACTTC. This gives the protein CASSEAGLAGQETQYF.

This clonotype was seen at least ten times. This chain links TRBV12-3 or TRBV12-4 with TRBJ2-1; 8 nucleotides line up with TRBD2. This CDR3 is 16 amino acids long. V gave up 5 bases and J gave up 3 bases; unmatched junction bases: 9. CDR3 in amino acids: CASSPGGALVYNEQFF. In DNA form, the CDR3 reads TGTGCCAGCAGTCCCGGGGGGGCCCTCGTCTACAATGAGCAGTTCTTC.

This clonotype was seen a few times. Its ends do not fully match the called genes, so a read error is possible. The chain uses TRBV3-1 and TRBJ2-7; maybe TRBD2 (5 bases). CDR3 length: 14 amino acids. In germline, CDR1 is LGHDT, CDR2 YNNKEL (reference sequence). CDR3 protein: CTSGQFGENYEQYF. CDR3 sequence (DNA): TGTACCAGCGGCCAATTCGGGGAGAACTACGAGCAGTACTTC.

This clonotype has ten or more counts. This chain uses TRBV28 with TRBJ2-5; TRBD2 matches 12 bases. Germline CDR1 MDHEN, CDR2 SYDVKM. There are 14 residues in the CDR3. The V and J ends lost 7 bases and 6 bases, in that order; junction bases with no gene match: 6. Here the CDR3 DNA reads TGTGCCAGCACCTCTAGCGGGGGGGCCAAGACCCAGTACTTC. It codes for CASTSSGGAKTQYF.

This clonotype was recorded at least ten times. CDR3 nucleotide sequence: TGTGCCATCAGTGAGTCGCAGGGGGGCTACACCTTC. Residues: CAISESQGGYTF. The chain combines TRBV10-3 with TRBJ1-2, with TRBD1 as a possible D gene (6 bases). Germline V gene sequence: CDR1 ENHRY, CDR2 SYGVKD. The length of the CDR3 is 12 residues. V gave up 0 bases and J gave up 8 bases, with 7 bases separating them.

This clonotype came up many times. The V and J genes are TRBV6-1 and TRBJ1-5, with no clear D. Germline V gene data show CDR1 as MNHNS and CDR2 as SASEGT. Trimming pared 3 bases from V and 5 bases from J, leaving 8 bases between. This CDR3 has 13 amino acids. CDR3 nucleotides: TGTGCCAGCAGTGAGGCCCGGGATCAGCCCCAGCATTTT. It yields the protein CASSEARDQPQHF.

This rearrangement joins TRBV12-3 or TRBV12-4 to TRBJ1-2, with no clear D. V gave up 7 bases and J gave up 7 bases, with 19 bases separating them. This CDR3 region has 14 residues. CDR3 loop: CASNLGLGNFGYTF. CDR3 sequence (DNA): TGTGCCAGCAACCTAGGACTGGGAAATTTTGGCTACACCTTC.

This clonotype was detected a few times. The chain is built from TRBV28 and TRBJ2-5; D not certain. The germline V gene encodes CDR1 MDHEN and CDR2 SYDVKM. The CDR3 sequence is 10 residues long. V lost 8 bases and J lost 7, with 8 bases in between. CDR3 amino acids: CASQMGTQYF. CDR3 nucleotide sequence: TGTGCCAGCCAGATGGGGACCCAGTACTTC.